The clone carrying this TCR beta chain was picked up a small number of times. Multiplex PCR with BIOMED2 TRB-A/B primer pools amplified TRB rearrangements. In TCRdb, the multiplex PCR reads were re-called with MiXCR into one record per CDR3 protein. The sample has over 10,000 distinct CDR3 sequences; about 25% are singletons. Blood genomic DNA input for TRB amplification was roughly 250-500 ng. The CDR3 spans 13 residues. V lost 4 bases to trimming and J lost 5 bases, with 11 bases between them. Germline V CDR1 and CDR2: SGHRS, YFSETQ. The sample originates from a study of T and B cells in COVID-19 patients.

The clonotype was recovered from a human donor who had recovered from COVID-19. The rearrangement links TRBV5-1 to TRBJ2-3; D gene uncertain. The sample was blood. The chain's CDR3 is CASSPILGDTQYF. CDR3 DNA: TGCGCCAGCAGCCCGATACTGGGAGATACGCAGTATTTT.